A single T cell receptor (beta chain) is shown here with its context. Its antigen is not known. For every donor, one blood sample of 2.5 ml was drawn. The data derive from a study of monozygotic twins with inflammatory bowel disease. Study-wide results and caveats: Healthy co-twins, by inverse Simpson, had higher TCRbeta diversity than their siblings with IBD.

For each CDR3 protein, TCRdb gives one entry from its re-call of the 5' RACE reads, without DNA. The sample features around 97,000 distinct CDR3 sequences, with about 2% in its top ten. The CDR3 spans 21 residues. CDR1 and CDR2 (germline): SGHNT, YYREEE (reference sequence). The sequence was collected from a human donor with ulcerative colitis or Crohn's disease, or a healthy co-twin of an affected twin (not recorded which). Material for sequencing was blood. The chain carries TRBV5-4 and TRBJ1-5; TCRdb selects TRBD1, and the lack of DNA leaves this call unchecked. CDR3 protein: CASSSDPKRQGLGAGDQPQHF. The complete variable domain, with remaining parts taken from reference TRBV5-4 and TRBJ1-5, reads ETGVTQSPTHLIKTRGQQVTLRCSSQSGHNTVSWYQQALGQGPQFIFQYYREEENGRGNFPPRFSGLQFPNYSSELNVNALELDDSALYLCASSSDPKRQGLGAGDQPQHFGDGTRLSIL.